This TCR beta chain was profiled in a study of T cell responses to AZD1222 COVID-19 vaccine. Notes on the study in general: Close to half of all spike-specific TCRs reportedly target regions of the variants that are unmutated. Females outnumbered males among donors, who were mostly white British; clonal diversity was possibly underestimated. Spike was spanned by vaccine-associated CD4 TCRs, which were dominant at 160-218 and 743-854.

About this clone: The antigen is not known.

Germline V lookup: CDR1 SGHRS, CDR2 YFSETQ. The ends lost 0 bases at V and 7 bases at J; junction bases unmatched: 4. The CDR3 sequence is 14 residues long. Profiled with immunoSEQ multiplex PCR; TCRdb holds only in-frame clones, not every one. Altogether fewer than 250,000 clones are present, roughly 91% being singletons, with the ten largest covering 1%. The origin of this receptor is an adult in good health. The chain employs TRBV5-1 and TRBJ2-1; 7 nucleotides match TRBD1. Here the sequenced sample was peripheral blood, taken on day 0 of MenACWY control vaccination. The CDR3 spells CASSLGDRVNEQFF. The CDR3 region has the DNA TGCGCCAGCAGCTTGGGCGACAGGGTGAATGAGCAGTTCTTC.